This T cell receptor (beta chain) was sequenced in a study of T cells expressing NK-cell markers. Across the study: It was from sorted CD3+CD56+NKG2C+, CD3+CD56+NKG2C- and CD3+CD56-NKG2C+ T cells that TCR beta repertoires came.

Study-wide findings and caveats: Of the CD8+ T cells in more than five donors, about 1.0-7.0% belonged to dominant NKG2C+ clonotypes.

The CDR3 has 16 amino acids. The germline V gene has CDR1 SGHKS and CDR2 YYEKEE (reference sequence). As to this clonotype: Antigen unknown.

TCRdb re-called the 5' RACE reads and catalogs CDR3 proteins one per entry, DNA excluded. This table lists about 370,000 distinct CDR3 sequences. Source material: blood T cells: a sorted CD56 or NKG2C T cell subset, CD4+ or CD8+ T cells, or bulk PBMC T cells (not recorded which). The chain has TRBV5-5 and TRBJ2-1. The receptor's source is a woman aged 45 to 65 in good health. CDR3 in amino acids: CASSFGLASSYNEQFF.